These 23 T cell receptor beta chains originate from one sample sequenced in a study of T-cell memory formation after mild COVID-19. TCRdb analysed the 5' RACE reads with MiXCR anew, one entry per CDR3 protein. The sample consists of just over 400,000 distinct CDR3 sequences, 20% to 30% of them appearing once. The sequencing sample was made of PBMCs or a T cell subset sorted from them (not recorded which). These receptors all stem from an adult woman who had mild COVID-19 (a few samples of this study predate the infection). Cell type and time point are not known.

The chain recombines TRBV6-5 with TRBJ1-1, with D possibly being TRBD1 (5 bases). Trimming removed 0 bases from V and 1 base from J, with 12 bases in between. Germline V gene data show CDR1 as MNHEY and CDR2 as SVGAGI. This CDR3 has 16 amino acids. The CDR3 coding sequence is TGTGCCAGCAGTTACTCGACGGCAGGGCGGAACACTGAAGCTTTCTTT. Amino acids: CASSYSTAGRNTEAFF.

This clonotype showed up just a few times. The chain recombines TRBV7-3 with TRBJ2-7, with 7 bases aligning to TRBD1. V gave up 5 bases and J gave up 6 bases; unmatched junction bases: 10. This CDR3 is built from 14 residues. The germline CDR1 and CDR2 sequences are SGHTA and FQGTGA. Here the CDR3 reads CASSPSRDSAEQYF. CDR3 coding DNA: TGTGCCAGCAGCCCGTCCCGGGACAGCGCCGAGCAGTACTTC.

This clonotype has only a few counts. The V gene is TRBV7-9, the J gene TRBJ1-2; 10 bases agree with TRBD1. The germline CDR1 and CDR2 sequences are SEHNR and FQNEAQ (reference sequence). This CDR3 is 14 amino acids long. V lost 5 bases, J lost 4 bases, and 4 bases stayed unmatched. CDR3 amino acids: CASSMTGGGYGYTF. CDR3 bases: TGTGCCAGCAGCATGACAGGGGGCGGCTATGGCTACACCTTC.

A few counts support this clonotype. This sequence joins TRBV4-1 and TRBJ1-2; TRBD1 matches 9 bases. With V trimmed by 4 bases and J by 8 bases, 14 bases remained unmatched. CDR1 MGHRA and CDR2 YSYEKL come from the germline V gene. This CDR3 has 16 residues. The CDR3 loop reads CASSLNHAGQGGGYTF. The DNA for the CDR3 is TGCGCCAGCAGCCTAAACCACGCGGGACAGGGAGGCGGCTACACCTTC.

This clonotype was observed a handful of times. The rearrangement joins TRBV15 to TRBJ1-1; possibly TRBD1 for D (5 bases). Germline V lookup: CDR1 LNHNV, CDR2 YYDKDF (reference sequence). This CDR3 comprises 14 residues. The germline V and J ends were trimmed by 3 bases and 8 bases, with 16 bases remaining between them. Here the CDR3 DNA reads TGTGCCACCAGCAGGGGGACGTTCGCCAGGGAAGCTTTCTTT. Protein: CATSRGTFAREAFF.

The CDR3 DNA follows: TGTGCCAGCAGCGCGACGACAGGGGCTAACTATGGCTACACCTTC. This gives the protein CASSATTGANYGYTF. The V call is TRBV9, the J call TRBJ1-2; TRBD1 agrees at 8 bases. Germline V CDR1 and CDR2: SGDLS, YYNGEE. Losses at the gene ends were 3 bases for V and 0 bases for J; bases not matched to a gene: 4. The CDR3 has 15 residues.

DNA of the CDR3: TGTGCCAGCAGTTTATCAAAATATGGGACAGGCGGGTATGGCTACACCTTC. Protein product: CASSLSKYGTGGYGYTF. V and J are TRBV27 and TRBJ1-2; 8 nucleotides match TRBD1. Germline CDR1 MNHEY, CDR2 SMNVEV (reference sequence). This CDR3 spans 17 amino acids. V trimming: 0 bases; J trimming: 5 bases; junction bases outside the gene matches: 11.

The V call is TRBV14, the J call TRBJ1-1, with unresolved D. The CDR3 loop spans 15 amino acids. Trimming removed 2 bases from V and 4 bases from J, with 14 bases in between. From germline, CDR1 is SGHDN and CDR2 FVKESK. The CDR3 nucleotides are TGTGCCAGCAGCCAAACGACTTGGAGTAGCACTGAAGCTTTCTTT. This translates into CASSQTTWSSTEAFF.

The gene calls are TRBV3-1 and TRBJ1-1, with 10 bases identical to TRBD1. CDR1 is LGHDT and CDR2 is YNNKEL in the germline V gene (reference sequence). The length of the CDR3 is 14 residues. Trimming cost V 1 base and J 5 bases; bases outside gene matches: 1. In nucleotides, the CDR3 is TGTGCCAGCAGCCAAGGACAGGGGGCGACTGAAGCTTTCTTT. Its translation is CASSQGQGATEAFF.

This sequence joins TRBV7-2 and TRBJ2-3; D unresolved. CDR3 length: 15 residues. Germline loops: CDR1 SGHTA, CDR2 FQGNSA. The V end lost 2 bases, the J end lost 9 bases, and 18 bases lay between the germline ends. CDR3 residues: CASSLPPTTPATQYF. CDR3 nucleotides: TGTGCCAGCAGCTTACCCCCCACGACTCCTGCCACGCAGTATTTT. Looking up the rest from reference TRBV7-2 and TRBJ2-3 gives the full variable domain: GAGVSQSPSNKVTEKGKDVELRCDPISGHTALYWYRQSLGQGLEFLIYFQGNSAPDKSGLPSDRFSAERTGGSVSTLTIQRTQQEDSAVYLCASSLPPTTPATQYFGPGTRLTVL.

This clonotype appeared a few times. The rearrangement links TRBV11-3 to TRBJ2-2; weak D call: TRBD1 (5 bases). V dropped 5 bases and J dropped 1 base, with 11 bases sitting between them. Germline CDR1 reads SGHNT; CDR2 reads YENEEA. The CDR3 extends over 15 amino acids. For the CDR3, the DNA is TGTGCCAGCAGCAGTTTAAGGGGGAACACCGGGGAGCTGTTTTTT. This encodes CASSSLRGNTGELFF. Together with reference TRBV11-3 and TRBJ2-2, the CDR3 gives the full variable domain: EAGVVQSPRYKIIEKKQPVAFWCNPISGHNTLYWYLQNLGQGPELLIRYENEEAVDDSQLPKDRFSAERLKGVDSTLKIQPAELGDSAVYLCASSSLRGNTGELFFGEGSRLTVL.

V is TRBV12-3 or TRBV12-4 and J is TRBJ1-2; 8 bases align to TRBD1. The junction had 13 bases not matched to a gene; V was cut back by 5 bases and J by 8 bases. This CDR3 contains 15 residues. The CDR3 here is CASSRTGFGGEGYTF. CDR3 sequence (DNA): TGTGCCAGCAGTAGGACAGGGTTTGGGGGCGAAGGCTACACCTTC.

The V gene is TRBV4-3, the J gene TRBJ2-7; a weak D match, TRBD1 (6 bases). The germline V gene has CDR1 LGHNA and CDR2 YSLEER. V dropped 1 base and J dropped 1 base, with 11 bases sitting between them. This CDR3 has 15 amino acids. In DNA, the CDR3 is TGCGCCAGCAGCCAAGCCCAGAGGGGGTCCTACGAGCAGTACTTC. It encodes CASSQAQRGSYEQYF.

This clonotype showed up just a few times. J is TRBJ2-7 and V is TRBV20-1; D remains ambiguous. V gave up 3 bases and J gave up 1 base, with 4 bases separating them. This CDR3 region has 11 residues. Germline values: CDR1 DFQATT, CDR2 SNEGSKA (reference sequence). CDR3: CSASRSYEQYF. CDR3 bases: TGCAGTGCTAGCAGGTCCTACGAGCAGTACTTC.

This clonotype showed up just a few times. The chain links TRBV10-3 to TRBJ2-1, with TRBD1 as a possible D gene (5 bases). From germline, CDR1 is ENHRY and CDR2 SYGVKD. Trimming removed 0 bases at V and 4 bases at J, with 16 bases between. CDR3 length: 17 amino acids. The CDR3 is CAISESVVTGAYNEQFF. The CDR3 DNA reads TGTGCCATCAGTGAGTCAGTGGTAACTGGGGCTTACAATGAGCAGTTCTTC.

CDR3 bases: TGTGCCAGCAGTTTCATGGGACTAGCGGGACGAGACGTATACAATGAGCAGTTCTTC. Its protein is CASSFMGLAGRDVYNEQFF. The chain joins TRBV12-3 or TRBV12-4 to TRBJ2-1; TRBD2 matches at 13 bases. J lost 4 bases, V lost 3 bases, and 12 bases had no gene match. CDR3 length: 19 residues.

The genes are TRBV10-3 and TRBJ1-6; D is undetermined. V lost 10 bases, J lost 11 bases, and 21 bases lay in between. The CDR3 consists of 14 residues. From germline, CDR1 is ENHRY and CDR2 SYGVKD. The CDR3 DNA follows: TGTGCCACCAACCCCGAAGGTGGGAGTACACCCCTCCACTTT. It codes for CATNPEGGSTPLHF.

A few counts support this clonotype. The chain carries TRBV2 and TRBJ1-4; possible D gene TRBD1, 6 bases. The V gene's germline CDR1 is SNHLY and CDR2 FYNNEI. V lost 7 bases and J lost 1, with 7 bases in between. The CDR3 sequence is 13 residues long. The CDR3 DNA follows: TGTGCCAGCATCAGGGGAACTAATGAAAAACTGTTTTTT. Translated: CASIRGTNEKLFF. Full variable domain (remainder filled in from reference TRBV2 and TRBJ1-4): EPEVTQTPSHQVTQMGQEVILRCVPISNHLYFYWYRQILGQKVEFLVSFYNNEISEKSEIFDDQFSVERPDGSNFTLKIRSTKLEDSAMYFCASIRGTNEKLFFGSGTQLSVL.

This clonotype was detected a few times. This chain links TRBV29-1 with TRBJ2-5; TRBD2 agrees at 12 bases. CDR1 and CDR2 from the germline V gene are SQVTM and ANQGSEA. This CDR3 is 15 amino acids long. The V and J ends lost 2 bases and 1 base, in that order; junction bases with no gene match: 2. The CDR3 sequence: CSVELAGGFQETQYF. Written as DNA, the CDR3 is TGCAGCGTTGAACTAGCGGGGGGGTTCCAAGAGACCCAGTACTTC. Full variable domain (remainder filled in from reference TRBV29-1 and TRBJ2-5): SAVISQKPSRDICQRGTSLTIQCQVDSQVTMMFWYRQQPGQSLTLIATANQGSEATYESGFVIDKFPISRPNLTFSTLTVSNMSPEDSSIYLCSVELAGGFQETQYFGPGTRLLVL.

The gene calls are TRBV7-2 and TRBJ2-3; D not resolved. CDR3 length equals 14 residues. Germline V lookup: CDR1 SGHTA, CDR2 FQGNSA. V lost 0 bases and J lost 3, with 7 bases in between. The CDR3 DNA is TGTGCCAGCAGCTTAGCGCTCAGGACAGATACGCAGTATTTT. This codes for CASSLALRTDTQYF.

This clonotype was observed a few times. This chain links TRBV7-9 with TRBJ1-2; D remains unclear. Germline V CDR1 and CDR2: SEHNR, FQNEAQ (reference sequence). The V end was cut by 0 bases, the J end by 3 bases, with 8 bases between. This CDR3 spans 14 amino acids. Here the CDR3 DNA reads TGTGCCAGCAGCTTAGCGTCAGGACACTATGGCTACACCTTC. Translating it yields CASSLASGHYGYTF.

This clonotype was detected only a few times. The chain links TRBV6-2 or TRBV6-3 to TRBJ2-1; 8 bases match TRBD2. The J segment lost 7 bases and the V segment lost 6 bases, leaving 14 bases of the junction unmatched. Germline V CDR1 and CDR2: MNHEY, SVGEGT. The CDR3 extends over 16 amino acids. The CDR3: CASRPPGREGINEQFF. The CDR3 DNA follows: TGTGCCAGCAGACCCCCCGGGAGGGAGGGAATAAATGAGCAGTTCTTC.

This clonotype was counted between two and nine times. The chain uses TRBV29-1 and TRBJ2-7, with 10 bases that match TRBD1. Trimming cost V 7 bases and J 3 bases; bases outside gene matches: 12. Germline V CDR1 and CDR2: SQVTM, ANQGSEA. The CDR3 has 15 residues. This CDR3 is CSAEPGQGMDYEQYF. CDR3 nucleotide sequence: TGCAGCGCGGAACCGGGACAGGGGATGGACTACGAGCAGTACTTC.